This T cell receptor (beta chain) was observed in a study of blood T cell repertoires in COVID-19. Libraries were prepared by immunoSEQ multiplex PCR; TCRdb keeps only in-frame clonotypes and omits some of them. The table has fewer than 200,000 clones, around 83% seen once. The specimen was peripheral blood. This sequence originates from a woman in her fifties or sixties with COVID-19, enrolled during active disease.

The CDR3 sequence is CATSRRQPEAFF. CDR3 bases: TGTGCCACCAGCCGCCGACAGCCTGAAGCTTTCTTT. The J gene is TRBJ1-1, the V gene TRBV15, with D tentatively TRBD1 (5 bases). Trimming shortened V by 5 bases and J by 6 bases, and 10 bases separated the two germline ends. Germline assignment: CDR1 LNHNV and CDR2 YYDKDF (reference sequence). The CDR3 consists of 12 residues.